This T cell receptor beta chain originates from a study of blood T cell repertoires in COVID-19. This CDR3 has 15 amino acids. V gave up 8 bases and J gave up 3 bases, with 19 bases separating them. CDR1 and CDR2 from the germline V gene are MNHEY and SVGAGI. Authors' analysis steps: Using reference gene primer amplification, nucleated cell counts were estimated. Produced via immunoSEQ multiplex PCR; TCRdb's table is partial and in-frame only. That table gives V, J and clone size, and the DNA gave D and trimming. Among about 160,000 clones listed, around 85% were seen once. V gene TRBV6-5 combines with J gene TRBJ1-2; D is uncertain. The origin of this receptor is a man aged 60-69 years who had recovered from COVID-19. Sequenced input: peripheral blood. The CDR3 sequence: CASHKSTRLDYGYTF. The CDR3 DNA follows: TGTGCCAGCCATAAATCGACACGTCTTGACTATGGCTACACCTTC.